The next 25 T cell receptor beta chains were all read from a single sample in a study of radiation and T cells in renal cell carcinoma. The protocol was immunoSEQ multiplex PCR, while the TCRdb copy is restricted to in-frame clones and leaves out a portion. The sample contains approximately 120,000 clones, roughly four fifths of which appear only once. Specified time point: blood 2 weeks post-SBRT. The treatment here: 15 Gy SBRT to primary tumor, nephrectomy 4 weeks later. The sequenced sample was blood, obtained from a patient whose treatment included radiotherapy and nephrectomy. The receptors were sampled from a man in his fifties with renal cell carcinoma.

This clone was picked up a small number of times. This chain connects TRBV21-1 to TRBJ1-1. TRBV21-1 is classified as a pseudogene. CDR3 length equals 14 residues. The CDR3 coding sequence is TGTGCCAGCAGCAAAGTCTGGAGGAACACTGAAGCTTTCTTT. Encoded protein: CASSKVWRNTEAFF.

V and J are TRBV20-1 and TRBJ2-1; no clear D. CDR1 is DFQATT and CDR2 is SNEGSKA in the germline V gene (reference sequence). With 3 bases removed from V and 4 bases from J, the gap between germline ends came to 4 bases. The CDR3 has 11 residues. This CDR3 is CSARTYNEQFF. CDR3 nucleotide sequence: TGCAGTGCTAGGACGTACAATGAGCAGTTCTTC.

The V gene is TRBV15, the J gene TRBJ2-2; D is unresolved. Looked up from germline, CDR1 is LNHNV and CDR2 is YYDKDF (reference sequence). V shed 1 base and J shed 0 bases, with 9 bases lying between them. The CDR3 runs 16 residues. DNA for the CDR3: TGTGCCACCAGCAGAGTGTTTATAGCGAACACCGGGGAGCTGTTTTTT. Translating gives CATSRVFIANTGELFF.

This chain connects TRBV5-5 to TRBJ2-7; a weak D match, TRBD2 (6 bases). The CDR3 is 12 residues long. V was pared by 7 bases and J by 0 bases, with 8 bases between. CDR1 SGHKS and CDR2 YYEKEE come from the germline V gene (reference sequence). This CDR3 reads CASRGSSYEQYF. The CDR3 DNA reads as TGTGCCAGCCGGGGGAGCTCCTACGAGCAGTACTTC.

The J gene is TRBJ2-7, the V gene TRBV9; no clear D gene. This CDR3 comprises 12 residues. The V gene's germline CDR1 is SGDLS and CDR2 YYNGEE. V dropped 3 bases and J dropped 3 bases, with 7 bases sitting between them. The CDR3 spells CASSGTNYEQYF. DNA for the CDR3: TGTGCCAGCAGCGGCACCAACTACGAGCAGTACTTC.

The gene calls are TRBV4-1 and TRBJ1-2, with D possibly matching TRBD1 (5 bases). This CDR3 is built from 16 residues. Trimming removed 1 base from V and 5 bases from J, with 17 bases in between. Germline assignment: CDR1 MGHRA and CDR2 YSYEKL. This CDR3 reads CASSQVFVRVRYGYTF. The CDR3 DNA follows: TGCGCCAGCAGCCAAGTCTTTGTCAGGGTTCGTTATGGCTACACCTTC.

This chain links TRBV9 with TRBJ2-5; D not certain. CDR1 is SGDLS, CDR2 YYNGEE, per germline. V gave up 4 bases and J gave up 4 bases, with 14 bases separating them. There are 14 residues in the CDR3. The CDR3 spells CASSSSSRRETQYF. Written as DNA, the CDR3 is TGTGCCAGCAGCTCCTCCTCCCGTCGAGAGACCCAGTACTTC.

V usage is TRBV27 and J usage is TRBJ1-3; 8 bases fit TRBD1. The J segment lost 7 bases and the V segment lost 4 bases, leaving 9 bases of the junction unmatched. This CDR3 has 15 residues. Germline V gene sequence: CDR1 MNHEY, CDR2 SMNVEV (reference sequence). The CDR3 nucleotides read TGTGCCAGCAGTTCCTCCGGACAGGGTAGGAACACCATATATTTT. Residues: CASSSSGQGRNTIYF.

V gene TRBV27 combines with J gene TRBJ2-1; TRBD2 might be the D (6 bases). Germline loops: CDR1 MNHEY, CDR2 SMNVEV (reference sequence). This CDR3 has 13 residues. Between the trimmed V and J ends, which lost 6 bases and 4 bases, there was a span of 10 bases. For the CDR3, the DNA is TGTGCCAGCAGGACCGGGACTTACAATGAGCAGTTCTTC. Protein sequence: CASRTGTYNEQFF.

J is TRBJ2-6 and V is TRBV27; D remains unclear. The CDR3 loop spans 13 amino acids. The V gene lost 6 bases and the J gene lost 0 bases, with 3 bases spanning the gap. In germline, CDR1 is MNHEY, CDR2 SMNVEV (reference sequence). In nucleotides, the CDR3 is TGTGCCAGCAGAGCCTCTGGGGCCAACGTCCTGACTTTC. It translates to CASRASGANVLTF. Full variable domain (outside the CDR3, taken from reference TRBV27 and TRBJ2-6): EAQVTQNPRYLITVTGKKLTVTCSQNMNHEYMSWYRQDPGLGLRQIYYSMNVEVTDKGDVPEGYKVSRKEKRNFPLILESPSPNQTSLYFCASRASGANVLTFGAGSRLTVL.

CDR3 sequence (DNA): TGTGCCAGCAGTGAAATAAGGGAGGAGCAGTTCTTC. Amino acid sequence: CASSEIREEQFF. The chain recombines TRBV2 with TRBJ2-1, with a weak D call TRBD2 (5 bases). V gave up 2 bases and J gave up 10 bases, with 9 bases separating them. The germline V gene encodes CDR1 SNHLY and CDR2 FYNNEI. This CDR3 contains 12 residues.

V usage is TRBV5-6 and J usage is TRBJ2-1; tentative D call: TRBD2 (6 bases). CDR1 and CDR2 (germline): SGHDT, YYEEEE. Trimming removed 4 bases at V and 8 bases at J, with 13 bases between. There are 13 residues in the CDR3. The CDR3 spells CASSTLTGDEQFF. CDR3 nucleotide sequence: TGTGCCAGCAGCACTCTCACGGGGGATGAGCAGTTCTTC.

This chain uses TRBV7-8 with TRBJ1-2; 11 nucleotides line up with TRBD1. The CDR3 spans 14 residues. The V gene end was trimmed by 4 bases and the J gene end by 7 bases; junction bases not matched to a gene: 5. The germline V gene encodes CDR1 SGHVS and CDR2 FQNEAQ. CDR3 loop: CASSSDRGRGGYTF. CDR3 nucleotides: TGTGCCAGCAGCTCGGACAGGGGGCGAGGTGGCTACACCTTC.

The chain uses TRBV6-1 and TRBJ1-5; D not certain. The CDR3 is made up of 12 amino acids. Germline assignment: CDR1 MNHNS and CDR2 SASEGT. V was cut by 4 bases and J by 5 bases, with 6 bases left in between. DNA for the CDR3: TGTGCCAGCAGTGGGGGAGATCAGCCCCAGCATTTT. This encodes CASSGGDQPQHF.

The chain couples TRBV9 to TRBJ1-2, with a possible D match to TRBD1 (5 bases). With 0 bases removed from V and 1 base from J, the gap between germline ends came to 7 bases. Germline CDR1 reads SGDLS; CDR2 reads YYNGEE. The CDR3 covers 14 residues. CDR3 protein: CASSVGTHNYGYTF. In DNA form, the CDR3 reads TGTGCCAGCAGCGTAGGGACACATAACTATGGCTACACCTTC.

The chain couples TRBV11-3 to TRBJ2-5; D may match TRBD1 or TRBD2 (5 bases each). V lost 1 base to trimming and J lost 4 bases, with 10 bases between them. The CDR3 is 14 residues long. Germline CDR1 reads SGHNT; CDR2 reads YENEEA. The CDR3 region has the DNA TGTGCCAGCAGCTTAGGGGCTGGGGGAGAGACCCAGTACTTC. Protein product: CASSLGAGGETQYF.

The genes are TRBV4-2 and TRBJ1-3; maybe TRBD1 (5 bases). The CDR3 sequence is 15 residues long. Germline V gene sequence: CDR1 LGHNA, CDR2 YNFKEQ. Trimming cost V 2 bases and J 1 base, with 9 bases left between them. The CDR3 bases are TGTGCCAGCAGCCAACAGGGTGGGTCTGGAAACACCATATATTTT. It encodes CASSQQGGSGNTIYF.

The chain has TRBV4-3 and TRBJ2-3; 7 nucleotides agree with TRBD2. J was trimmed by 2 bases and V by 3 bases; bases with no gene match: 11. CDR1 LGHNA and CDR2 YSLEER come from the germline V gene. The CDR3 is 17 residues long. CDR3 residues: CASSHYLQRGSTDTQYF. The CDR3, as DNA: TGCGCCAGCAGCCATTACCTGCAGCGGGGTTCCACAGATACGCAGTATTTT.

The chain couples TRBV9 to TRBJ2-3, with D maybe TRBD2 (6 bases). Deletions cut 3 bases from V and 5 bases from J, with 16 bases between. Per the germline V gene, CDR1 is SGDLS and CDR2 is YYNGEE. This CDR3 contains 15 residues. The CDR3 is CASSGFGEARDTQYF. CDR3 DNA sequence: TGTGCCAGCAGCGGGTTTGGGGAGGCTCGAGATACGCAGTATTTT. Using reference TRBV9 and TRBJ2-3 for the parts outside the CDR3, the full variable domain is DSGVTQTPKHLITATGQRVTLRCSPRSGDLSVYWYQQSLDQGLQFLIQYYNGEERAKGNILERFSAQQFPDLHSELNLSSLELGDSALYFCASSGFGEARDTQYFGPGTRLTVL.

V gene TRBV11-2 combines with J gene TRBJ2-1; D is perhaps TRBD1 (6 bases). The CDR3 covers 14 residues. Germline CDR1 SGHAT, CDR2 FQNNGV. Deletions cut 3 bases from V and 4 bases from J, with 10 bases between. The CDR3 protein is CASSLRRGYNEQFF. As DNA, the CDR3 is TGTGCCAGCAGCTTGAGAAGGGGGTACAATGAGCAGTTCTTC.

CDR3 region: CASSIREDYGYTF. CDR3 coding DNA: TGTGCCAGCAGTATCAGGGAGGACTATGGCTACACCTTC. This chain joins TRBV27 and TRBJ1-2; D might be TRBD1 (5 bases). This CDR3 is built from 13 residues. The germline V and J ends were trimmed by 5 bases and 3 bases, with 10 bases remaining between them. Germline values: CDR1 MNHEY, CDR2 SMNVEV (reference sequence).

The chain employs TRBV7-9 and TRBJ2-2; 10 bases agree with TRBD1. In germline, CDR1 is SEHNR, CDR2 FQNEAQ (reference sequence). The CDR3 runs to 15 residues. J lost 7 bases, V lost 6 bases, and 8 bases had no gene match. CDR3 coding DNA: TGTGCCAGCAGTACCGGGACAGGGGAGGTCGGGGAGCTGTTTTTT. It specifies CASSTGTGEVGELFF.

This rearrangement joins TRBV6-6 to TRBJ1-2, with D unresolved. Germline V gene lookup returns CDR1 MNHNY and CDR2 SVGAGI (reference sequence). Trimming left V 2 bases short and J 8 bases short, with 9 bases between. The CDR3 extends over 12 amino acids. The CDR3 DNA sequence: TGTGCCAGCAGTTACGACCAGCGGGGCTACACCTTC. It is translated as CASSYDQRGYTF.

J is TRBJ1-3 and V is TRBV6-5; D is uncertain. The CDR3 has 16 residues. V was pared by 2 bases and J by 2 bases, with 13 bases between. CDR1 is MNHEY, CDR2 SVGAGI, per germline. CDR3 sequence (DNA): TGTGCCAGCAGTTACGACGCTGGTCAGGCTGGAAACACCATATATTTT. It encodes CASSYDAGQAGNTIYF.

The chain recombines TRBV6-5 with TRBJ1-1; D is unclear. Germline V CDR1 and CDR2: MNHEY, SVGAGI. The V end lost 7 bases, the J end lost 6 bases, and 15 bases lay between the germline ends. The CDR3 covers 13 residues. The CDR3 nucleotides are TGTGCCAGCAATACACCCTCAGACCCTGAAGCTTTCTTT. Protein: CASNTPSDPEAFF.